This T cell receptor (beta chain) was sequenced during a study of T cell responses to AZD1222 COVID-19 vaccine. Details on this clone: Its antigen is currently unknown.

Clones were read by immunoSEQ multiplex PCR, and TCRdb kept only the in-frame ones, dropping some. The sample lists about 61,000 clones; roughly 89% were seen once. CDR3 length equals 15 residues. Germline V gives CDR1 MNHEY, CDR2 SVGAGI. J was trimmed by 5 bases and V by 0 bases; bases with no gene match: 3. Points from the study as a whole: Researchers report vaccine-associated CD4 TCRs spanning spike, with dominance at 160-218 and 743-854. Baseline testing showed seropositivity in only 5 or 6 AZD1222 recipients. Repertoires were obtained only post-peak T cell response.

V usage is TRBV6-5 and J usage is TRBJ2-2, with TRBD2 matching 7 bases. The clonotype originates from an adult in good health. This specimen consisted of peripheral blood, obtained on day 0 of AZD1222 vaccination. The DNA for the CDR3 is TGTGCCAGCAGTTACTCTGGGAGGGCGACCGGGGAGCTGTTTTTT. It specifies CASSYSGRATGELFF.